A single T cell receptor (beta chain) is shown here with its context. The authors' processing: Nucleated cell counts were estimated from reference gene primer amplification. Assay used: immunoSEQ multiplex PCR; TCRdb lists only in-frame clones, some missing. From that table come the V and J calls and clone size; the DNA was used to work out D and trimming. The table includes 55,000 to 75,000 clones, just over 85% detected once. These data come from a study of blood T cell repertoires in COVID-19. Study-level information: The analysed material was cDNA or gDNA that came from T cells, B-cell-depleted T cells, or PBMCs.

V lost 5 bases to trimming and J lost 8 bases; unmatched junction nucleotides: 8. Germline V gives CDR1 SGHRS, CDR2 YFSETQ. The CDR3 sequence is 14 residues long. The rearrangement links TRBV5-1 to TRBJ2-1; TRBD2 matches at 9 bases. The sequence came from a man aged 50 or older with active COVID-19. Sequencing was carried out using peripheral blood. CDR3: CASRASGNFDEQFF. The CDR3 DNA follows: TGCGCCAGCAGGGCTAGCGGGAATTTCGATGAGCAGTTCTTC.